The 3 T cell receptor beta chains below were found in one sample sequenced in a study of radiotherapy plus CTLA-4 blockade in lung cancer. Data came from immunoSEQ multiplex PCR; TCRdb stores just in-frame clones and leaves some out. The table shows roughly 80,000 clones, with 78% occurring only once. The input for sequencing was peripheral blood, taken from a patient treated with radiotherapy plus ipilimumab. These receptors were collected from a human donor with non-small cell lung cancer who had a partial response to radiotherapy plus ipilimumab. Some clones in this sample may be carry-over from other donors' samples.

The V call is TRBV7-8, the J call TRBJ1-2; 10 bases map to TRBD1. The V gene's germline CDR1 is SGHVS and CDR2 FQNEAQ. V gave up 1 base and J gave up 0 bases; unmatched junction bases: 2. This CDR3 comprises 16 residues. The CDR3 bases are TGTGCCAGCAGCTTAGGGACAGGGGGTTCTAACTATGGCTACACCTTC. Translating gives CASSLGTGGSNYGYTF.

The J gene is TRBJ1-1, the V gene TRBV6-5, with D tentatively TRBD1 (6 bases). This CDR3 is 12 amino acids long. In germline, CDR1 is MNHEY, CDR2 SVGAGI. The germline V and J ends were trimmed by 2 bases and 8 bases, with 9 bases remaining between them. The DNA for the CDR3 is TGTGCCAGCAGTTACAAGGGGGGGGAAGCTTTCTTT. Protein product: CASSYKGGEAFF.

The chain links TRBV7-6 to TRBJ2-1, with 7 bases lining up with TRBD2. The V gene's germline CDR1 is SGHVS and CDR2 FNYEAQ. The CDR3 length is 15 residues. V was pared by 5 bases and J by 4 bases, with 8 bases of the junction left unmatched. CDR3 nucleotide sequence: TGTGCCAGCAGCCCCCTGGGGGGGGAGTACAATGAGCAGTTCTTC. Amino acid sequence: CASSPLGGEYNEQFF.